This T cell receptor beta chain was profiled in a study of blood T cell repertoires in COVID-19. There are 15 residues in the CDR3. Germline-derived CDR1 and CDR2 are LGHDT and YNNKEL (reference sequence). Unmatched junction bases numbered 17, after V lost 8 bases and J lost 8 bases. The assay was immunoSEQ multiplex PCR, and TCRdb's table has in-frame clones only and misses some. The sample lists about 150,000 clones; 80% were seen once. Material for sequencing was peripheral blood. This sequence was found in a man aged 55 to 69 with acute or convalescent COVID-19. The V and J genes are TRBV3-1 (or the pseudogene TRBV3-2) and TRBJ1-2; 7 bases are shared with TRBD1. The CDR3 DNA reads TGTGCCAGCGCAGCCGTAGGGGGCCGACTCGGAGGCTACACCTTC. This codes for CASAAVGGRLGGYTF.